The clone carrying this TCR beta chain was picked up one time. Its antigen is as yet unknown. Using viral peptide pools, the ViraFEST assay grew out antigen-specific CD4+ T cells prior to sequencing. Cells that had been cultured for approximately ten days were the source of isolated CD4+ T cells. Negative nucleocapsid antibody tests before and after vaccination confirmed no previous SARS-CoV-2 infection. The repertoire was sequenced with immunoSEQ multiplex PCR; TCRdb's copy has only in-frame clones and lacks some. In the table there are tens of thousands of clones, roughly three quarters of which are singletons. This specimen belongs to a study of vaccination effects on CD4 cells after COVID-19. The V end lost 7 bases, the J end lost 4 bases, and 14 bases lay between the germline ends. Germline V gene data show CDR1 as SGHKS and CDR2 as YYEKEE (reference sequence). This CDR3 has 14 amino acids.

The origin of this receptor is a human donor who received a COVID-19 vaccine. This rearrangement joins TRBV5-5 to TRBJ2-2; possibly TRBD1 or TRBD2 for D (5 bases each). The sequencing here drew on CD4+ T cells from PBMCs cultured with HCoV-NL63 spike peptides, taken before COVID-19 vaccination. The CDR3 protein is CASSWGWGTGELFF. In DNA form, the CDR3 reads TGTGCCAGCTCTTGGGGGTGGGGCACCGGGGAGCTGTTTTTT.